The 7 T cell receptor beta chains in this list originate from one sample, sequenced in a study of cytomegalovirus exposure and HLA in healthy donors. Use of 60 Vbeta and 13 Jbeta primers characterized the PCR. Sequencing used immunoSEQ multiplex PCR; TCRdb keeps in-frame clones, though not all of them. The sample has over 55,000 clones; just under 80% are singletons. The sequenced sample consisted of PBMCs. The receptors come from a woman younger than 45 in good health and CMV-seronegative.

The chain is built from TRBV20-1 and TRBJ1-1; D call uncertain. This CDR3 comprises 10 residues. Germline V gene sequence: CDR1 DFQATT, CDR2 SNEGSKA (reference sequence). Trimming removed 2 bases at V and 10 bases at J, with 8 bases between. The DNA of the CDR3 is TGCAGTGCTAGACAGGAAGCAGCTTTCTTT. It is translated as CSARQEAAFF.

The gene calls are TRBV6-5 and TRBJ2-5, with a tentative D call TRBD2 (6 bases). The CDR3 sequence is 15 residues long. Per the germline V gene, CDR1 is MNHEY and CDR2 is SVGAGI. V shed 0 bases and J shed 1 base, with 9 bases lying between them. CDR3 bases: TGTGCCAGCAGTTACTCCACGGGGGTCCAAGAGACCCAGTACTTC. Translation: CASSYSTGVQETQYF.

The genes are TRBV6-6 and TRBJ2-1, with 7 nucleotides matching TRBD2. Germline trimming cut 6 bases from V and 2 bases from J; bases unmatched to any gene: 7. The CDR3 consists of 15 residues. Germline lookup yields CDR1 MNHNY and CDR2 SVGAGI (reference sequence). The CDR3 protein is CASSPGAGAYNEQFF. DNA of the CDR3: TGTGCCAGCAGCCCCGGTGCGGGGGCCTACAATGAGCAGTTCTTC.

The J gene is TRBJ1-5, the V gene TRBV6-5; D possibly corresponds to TRBD1 (6 bases). Germline V gene sequence: CDR1 MNHEY, CDR2 SVGAGI. The CDR3 sequence is 14 residues long. The V end was cut by 8 bases, the J end by 1 base, with 12 bases between. The CDR3 DNA is TGTGCCAGCGGCGCGAGGGGGAGCAATCAGCCCCAGCATTTT. As protein: CASGARGSNQPQHF.

The CDR3 nucleotides read TGCAGCGTTCCCCCGAGTAGGCAGCGGACTTTTAATGAGCAGTTCTTC. Translating gives CSVPPSRQRTFNEQFF. V and J are TRBV29-1 and TRBJ2-1, with D possibly TRBD2 on 5 matching bases. V gave up 5 bases and J gave up 7 bases, with 24 bases separating them. The germline CDR1 and CDR2 sequences are SQVTM and ANQGSEA. This CDR3 region has 16 residues.

This sequence joins TRBV15 and TRBJ2-3; no reliable D call. Germline values: CDR1 LNHNV, CDR2 YYDKDF (reference sequence). Trimming pared 4 bases from V and 7 bases from J, leaving 12 bases between. The CDR3 extends over 13 amino acids. The CDR3 protein is CATSTRAQYTQYF. The CDR3 bases are TGTGCCACCAGCACCCGAGCCCAATATACGCAGTATTTT.

With respect to this clone: The sample carries other DNA sequences with the same CDR3. The rearrangement joins TRBV9 to TRBJ2-5, with D unresolved. Germline CDR1 SGDLS, CDR2 YYNGEE. This CDR3 region has 13 residues. The V end was cut by 0 bases, the J end by 5 bases, with 8 bases between. This CDR3 is CASSVDSGETQYF. DNA for the CDR3: TGTGCCAGCAGCGTAGACTCCGGGGAGACCCAGTACTTC.